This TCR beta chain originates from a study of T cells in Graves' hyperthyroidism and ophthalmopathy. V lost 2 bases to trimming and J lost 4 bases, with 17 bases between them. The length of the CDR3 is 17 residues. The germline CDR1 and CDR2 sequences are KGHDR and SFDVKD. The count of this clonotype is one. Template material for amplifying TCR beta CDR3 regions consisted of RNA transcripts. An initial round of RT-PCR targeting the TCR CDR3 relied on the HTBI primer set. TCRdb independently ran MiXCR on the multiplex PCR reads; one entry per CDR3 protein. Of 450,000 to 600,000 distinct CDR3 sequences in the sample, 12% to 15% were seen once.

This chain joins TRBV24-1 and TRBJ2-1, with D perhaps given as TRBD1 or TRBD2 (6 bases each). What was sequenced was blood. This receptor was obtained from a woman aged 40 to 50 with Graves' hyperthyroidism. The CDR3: CATSDSPPGGAYNEQFF. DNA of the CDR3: TGTGCCACCAGTGATTCCCCCCCCGGGGGCGCTTACAATGAGCAGTTCTTC.